Below are 3 T cell receptor beta chains sequenced from a single sample in a study of CD8+ T cells in alopecia areata. RNA, once extracted, was reverse transcribed into cDNA for use as the sequencing template. Profiling relied on immunoSEQ multiplex PCR, and the TCRdb table lists in-frame clones only, not all of them. Here the sample spans about 210,000 clones, around 65% being singletons. The treatment: oral pan-JAK inhibitor, 5-10 mg twice daily. This specimen was CD4+ T cells sorted from blood, taken at week 4, from a patient treated with tofacitinib. Receptors originate from a human donor with alopecia areata.

V usage is TRBV7-9 and J usage is TRBJ2-7; 9 bases fit TRBD1. The CDR3 is 14 amino acids. Losses at the gene ends were 4 bases for V and 7 bases for J; bases not matched to a gene: 8. Germline assignment: CDR1 SEHNR and CDR2 FQNEAQ (reference sequence). The DNA of the CDR3 is TGTGCCAGCAGCTCAAGGACAGGGGCAAGGGAGCAGTACTTC. Protein: CASSSRTGAREQYF.

This clone was found once. The rearrangement links TRBV7-9 to TRBJ2-4, with D possibly TRBD1 on 6 matching bases. The CDR3 covers 13 residues. Germline CDR1 SEHNR, CDR2 FQNEAQ (reference sequence). The germline V and J ends were trimmed by 3 bases and 7 bases, with 10 bases remaining between them. In nucleotides, the CDR3 is TGTGCCAGCAGCTTTCCAGGGGACAACATTCAGTACTTC. Protein: CASSFPGDNIQYF. Full variable domain (missing parts from reference TRBV7-9 and TRBJ2-4): DTGVSQNPRHKITKRGQNVTFRCDPISEHNRLYWYRQTLGQGPEFLTYFQNEAQLEKSRLLSDRFSAERPKGSFSTLEIQRTEQGDSAMYLCASSFPGDNIQYFGAGTRLSVL.

V usage is TRBV9 and J usage is TRBJ2-5; D might be TRBD1 (6 bases). Trimming stripped 3 bases from V and 5 bases from J, with 20 bases between. There are 16 residues in the CDR3. Germline V CDR1 and CDR2: SGDLS, YYNGEE. The CDR3 region has the DNA TGTGCCAGCAGCGAACCTCCACAGGGCTTTGGGGAGACCCAGTACTTC. Encoded protein: CASSEPPQGFGETQYF.